Shown below are 14 T cell receptor beta chains from a single sample sequenced in a study of breast tumors, draining lymph nodes, adjacent tissues. Breast cancer patients provided tissue from their axillary draining lymph nodes. Using its own MiXCR run on the multiplex PCR reads, TCRdb lists one record per CDR3 protein. The sample holds about 150,000 distinct CDR3 sequences, around 20% seen once. The source material was axillary lymph node tissue. Receptors were obtained from a female donor with breast cancer. Some clones in this sample may be carry-over from other donors' samples.

Comments on this clonotype: A much bigger clone sits one base away, suggesting this may be a read error. The V and J genes are TRBV5-4 and TRBJ2-7, with 8 positions matching TRBD2. Germline CDR1 SGHNT, CDR2 YYREEE (reference sequence). The V and J ends lost 4 bases and 2 bases, in that order; junction bases with no gene match: 8. The CDR3 is made up of 15 amino acids. CDR3 loop: CASSPGPAGAYEQYF. The CDR3 nucleotides read TGTGCCAGCAGCCCGGGACCAGCGGGAGCCTACGAGCAGTACTTC. Full variable domain (outside the CDR3, taken from reference TRBV5-4 and TRBJ2-7): ETGVTQSPTHLIKTRGQQVTLRCSSQSGHNTVSWYQQALGQGPQFIFQYYREEENGRGNFPPRFSGLQFPNYSSELNVNALELDDSALYLCASSPGPAGAYEQYFGPGTRLTVT.

This clonotype was seen just once. A much larger clone differs by one base, so this may be a read error. The chain uses TRBV27 and TRBJ2-7, with a weak D call TRBD1 (6 bases). CDR3 length equals 14 residues. Germline CDR1 and CDR2: MNHEY and SMNVEV (reference sequence). This CDR3 is CASSYRDNSYERYF. CDR3 in DNA: TGTGCCAGCAGTTACCGGGACAACTCCTACGAGCGGTACTTC.

This clonotype has a count of ten or more. J is TRBJ2-3 and V is TRBV10-1, with D possibly TRBD2 on 5 matching bases. This CDR3 contains 14 residues. Germline V lookup: CDR1 WNHNN, CDR2 SYGVQD (reference sequence). V dropped 5 bases and J dropped 2 bases, with 11 bases sitting between them. The CDR3 nucleotides read TGCGCCAGCAGTCGGACGGGGATCACAGATACGCAGTATTTT. Its translation is CASSRTGITDTQYF.

Many counts were recorded for this clonotype. V gene TRBV3-1 combines with J gene TRBJ2-5; 13 bases are shared with TRBD2. Germline assignment: CDR1 LGHDT and CDR2 YNNKEL (reference sequence). With V trimmed by 3 bases and J by 5 bases, 6 bases remained unmatched. The CDR3 length is 16 residues. As DNA, the CDR3 is TGTGCCAGCAGCCAGGCGACTAGCGGGAGGCGGGAGACCCAGTACTTC. Translating it yields CASSQATSGRRETQYF.

On this clonotype: With a much larger clone just one base away, this may be a read error. The rearrangement links TRBV7-9 to TRBJ2-2; TRBD1 agrees at 8 bases. Germline loops: CDR1 SEHNR, CDR2 FQNEAQ (reference sequence). The CDR3 has 15 amino acids. After removal of 3 bases from V and 7 bases from J, the junction contained 7 bases not matched to a gene. The CDR3 nucleotides are TGTGCCAGCAGCTTCAGACAGGGGTGGGGCGGGGAGCTGTTTTTT. This translates into CASSFRQGWGGELFF.

Notes on this clonotype: A much more abundant neighbour one base away suggests this may be a read error. The V and J genes are TRBV14 and TRBJ2-3, with 10 bases matching TRBD2. The CDR3 runs 18 residues. Germline values: CDR1 SGHDN, CDR2 FVKESK. In DNA, the CDR3 is TGTGCCGGCAGCCAAGATCCGCCGGGACTAGCGATCTCAGATACGCAGTATTTT. The encoded protein is CAGSQDPPGLAISDTQYF.

This clonotype was found many times. The chain combines TRBV5-4 with TRBJ2-5, with 9 bases identical to TRBD1. The germline CDR1 and CDR2 sequences are SGHNT and YYREEE (reference sequence). This CDR3 contains 14 residues. The V gene end was trimmed by 5 bases and the J gene end by 5 bases; junction bases not matched to a gene: 7. The CDR3 reads CASSPDRGRETQYF. The CDR3 coding sequence is TGTGCCAGCAGTCCCGACAGGGGGAGGGAGACCCAGTACTTC.

This clonotype was seen only a few times. Here the CDR3 reads CACLGTAENYGYTF. CDR3 nucleotides: TGTGCCTGTCTCGGGACAGCAGAGAACTATGGCTACACCTTC. V is TRBV19 and J is TRBJ1-2, with 7 bases matching TRBD1. Germline assignment: CDR1 LNHDA and CDR2 SQIVND (reference sequence). The trim removed 11 bases at V and 2 bases at J, leaving 11 bases unmatched. The CDR3 runs to 14 residues.

Of note for this clonotype: A much larger clone sits a single nucleotide away, making a read error possible. This chain connects TRBV20-1 to TRBJ1-5; D is ambiguous. CDR1 and CDR2 from the germline V gene are DFQATT and SNEGSKA (reference sequence). CDR3 size: 11 residues. In DNA, the CDR3 is TGCGGTGCTAGTCCCAGTCAGCCCCAGCATTTT. It specifies CGASPSQPQHF.

J is TRBJ2-4 and V is TRBV20-1, with TRBD1 matching over 7 bases. The germline CDR1 and CDR2 sequences are DFQATT and SNEGSKA (reference sequence). The CDR3 length is 14 residues. Unmatched junction bases numbered 14, after V lost 6 bases and J lost 9 bases. CDR3 nucleotides: TGCAGTGCCATTGAGACAGGGATCAGACGCATTCAGTACTTC. The encoded protein is CSAIETGIRRIQYF.

This clonotype was seen repeatedly, ten times or more. This chain connects TRBV5-5 to TRBJ2-3; D possibly corresponds to TRBD1 (5 bases). CDR3 size: 15 residues. Trimming left V 2 bases short and J 4 bases short, with 14 bases between. Germline-derived CDR1 and CDR2 are SGHKS and YYEKEE (reference sequence). The DNA of the CDR3 is TGTGCCAGCAGCTTAGGGTCAGGGTTTCCAGATACGCAGTATTTT. As protein: CASSLGSGFPDTQYF.

With regard to this clonotype: A much more abundant neighbour one base away suggests this may be a read error. This chain uses TRBV7-8 with TRBJ2-7, with TRBD1 identical over 7 bases. Germline loops: CDR1 SGHVS, CDR2 FQNEAQ. V shed 5 bases, J shed 1 base, and the junction held 5 bases outside the gene matches. The CDR3 sequence is 14 residues long. The DNA for the CDR3 is TGTGCCAGCAGCCGGGGACAGAGGTCCTACGAGCAGTACTTC. This codes for CASSRGQRSYEQYF.

This clonotype was counted between two and nine times. The chain has TRBV30 and TRBJ2-2; 7 bases fit TRBD1. J lost 5 bases, V lost 3 bases, and 6 bases had no gene match. Germline CDR1 is GTSNPN and CDR2 is SVGIG (reference sequence). This CDR3 is 14 amino acids long. CDR3 protein: CAWRRAGGTGELFF. The CDR3 DNA reads TGTGCCTGGAGGCGAGCAGGGGGTACCGGGGAGCTGTTTTTT.

This clonotype showed up many times. The J gene is TRBJ1-4, the V gene TRBV3-1, with unresolved D. Deletions cut 4 bases from V and 6 bases from J, with 12 bases between. The CDR3 totals 14 residues. Germline V CDR1 and CDR2: LGHDT, YNNKEL (reference sequence). CDR3 residues: CASSPEAGDEKLFF. Written as DNA, the CDR3 is TGTGCCAGCAGCCCTGAGGCCGGGGATGAAAAACTGTTTTTT.